The sequence of this TCR beta chain was determined in a study of blood T cell repertoires in COVID-19 (dated by TCRdb to 2020 to 2022). In the study overall: Samples from collaborators originated in the United States, Italy and Spain and spanned both the acute and convalescent phases of COVID-19. The prospective study material was composed of cDNA or gDNA derived from T cells, B-cell-depleted T cells, or PBMCs. The dataset comprised deeply sampled blood TCRbeta repertoires from subjects exposed to, actively infected with, or recovered from COVID-19. The repertoires were released in a freely available public database meant as a resource for research on the immune response to SARS-CoV-2. The samples were drawn from two sources: the first 160 participants of the ongoing ImmuneRACE study, and 1,000 to 1,500 subjects contributed by 6 global collaborators. Sample metadata almost always included a de-identified subject ID, COVID-19 status, age in years and sex. Where HLA class I and class II types were available, the types were taken from metadata supplied by the sample provider, not from assay-based typing.

Paper-wide results and their limitations: The amount of clinical and demographic metadata varied by source and participant and was provided uncurated.

Whole blood was collected in K2EDTA tubes by collaborating institutions according to the institutions' own protocols. For TCRbeta analysis, collaborator samples were shipped as frozen whole blood, as isolated PBMCs, or as DNA extracted from either sample type. As regards this clone: The specificity of this receptor is unknown. No base-level quality is on record; no much larger clone is a single base apart.

TCRbeta CDR3 regions were amplified from genomic DNA by means of the immunoSEQ Assay, a bias-controlled multiplex PCR. The paper's processing steps were these. The number of nucleated cells in each sample was estimated from the amplification of reference gene primers within the assay. To quantify the absolute abundance of each unique TCRbeta CDR3 rearrangement, sequence reads were collapsed and filtered. For each sample, productive Simpson clonality was calculated by taking the square root of Simpson's diversity index across productive rearrangements. Entries here come from immuneACCESS through TCRdb and include only in-frame sequences with V and J called. Some clones fail to appear in such tables; in the studies checked, an unresolved V gene covers under half of the shortfall, and the cause of the remainder is unknown. That table supplies the V and J calls and clone size; D and trimming were determined from the DNA. The sample table records approximately 210,000 clones; 84% of these occur just once. 4.5% to 5.5% of the sample is taken by the ten largest.

This sequence originates from a woman in her 70s with active or convalescent COVID-19. The sequenced sample consisted of peripheral blood.

The CDR3 sequence is CASSPISGSQETQYF. The nucleotides are TGTGCCAGCAGTCCCATTAGCGGGAGCCAAGAGACCCAGTACTTC. The chain joins TRBV28 to TRBJ2-5; 9 central bases correspond to TRBD2. Compared with germline, V lacks 5 bases and J lacks 1 base; bases without a gene match: 5. For CDR1 and CDR2, the germline V gene lists MDHEN and SYDVKM. The CDR3 runs 15 amino acids, cysteine and phenylalanine included. Only CDR3 DNA remains: 45 bases, in frame from the first base.